This T cell receptor (beta chain) was profiled in a study of shared clonotypes between healthy human individuals. Germline V gives CDR1 SGDLS, CDR2 YYNGEE. The CDR3 runs to 11 residues. With 2 bases removed from V and 6 bases from J, the gap between germline ends came to 4 bases. Assay used: immunoSEQ multiplex PCR; TCRdb lists only in-frame clones, some missing. Of hundreds of thousands of clones in the sample, roughly 79% were seen once. General observations from the study: Sampling included only blood; tissue repertoires likely differ.

This clone was seen ten or more times. The antigen remains unidentified. Other DNA sequences in this specimen translate into the identical CDR3. Sample: PBMCs. This receptor was taken from a middle-aged woman in good health. Some clones in this sample may be carry-over from other donors' samples. The V call is TRBV9, the J call TRBJ2-3, with D uncertain. The CDR3 loop reads CASSVGDTQYF. In DNA form, the CDR3 reads TGTGCCAGCAGCGTTGGGGATACGCAGTATTTT.